The 4 T cell receptor beta chains presented below share a single source sample, sequenced in a study of T cells after yellow fever vaccination. TCRdb itself ran the 5' RACE reads through MiXCR, one entry per CDR3 protein. The sample has 500,000 to 650,000 distinct CDR3 sequences, over 9% seen once. Source: PBMCs, taken on the day of the yellow fever booster vaccination. The receptors stem from a man under 40 who received the YFV17D yellow fever vaccine.

The chain has TRBV28 and TRBJ2-5; 7 bases line up with TRBD1. With V trimmed by 6 bases and J by 2 bases, 9 bases remained unmatched. The CDR3 loop spans 15 amino acids. From germline, CDR1 is MDHEN and CDR2 SYDVKM. CDR3 amino acids: CASSRTGQPQETQYF. The DNA for the CDR3 is TGTGCCAGCAGCCGAACGGGACAGCCGCAAGAGACCCAGTACTTC. Together with reference TRBV28 and TRBJ2-5, the CDR3 gives the full variable domain: DVKVTQSSRYLVKRTGEKVFLECVQDMDHENMFWYRQDPGLGLRLIYFSYDVKMKEKGDIPEGYSVSREKKERFSLILESASTNQTSMYLCASSRTGQPQETQYFGPGTRLLVL.

There are many counts of this clonotype. The chain recombines TRBV4-3 with TRBJ2-3, with 7 bases matching TRBD2. Trimming removed 0 bases from V and 6 bases from J; junction bases left unmatched: 3. CDR3 size: 14 residues. Germline V gene data show CDR1 as LGHNA and CDR2 as YSLEER. CDR3 sequence (DNA): TGCGCCAGCAGCCAAGACGGGAGGTCGGATACGCAGTATTTT. Its translation: CASSQDGRSDTQYF.

This clonotype has only a few counts. V is TRBV24-1 and J is TRBJ2-2; TRBD1 aligns across 10 bases. The CDR3 contains 14 residues. The germline gives CDR1 KGHDR, CDR2 SFDVKD. Germline trimming cut 10 bases from V and 4 bases from J; bases unmatched to any gene: 5. Here the CDR3 DNA reads TGTGCCACTAGACAGGGGGCCGGCACCGGGGAGCTGTTTTTT. Translating it yields CATRQGAGTGELFF.

There are a few counts of this clonotype. The V and J genes are TRBV12-3 or TRBV12-4 and TRBJ2-3, with TRBD2 as a possible D gene (5 bases). This CDR3 is 16 amino acids long. Trimming removed 1 base from V and 6 bases from J, with 17 bases in between. CDR3 sequence (DNA): TGTGCCAGCAGTTTAGGGGGAGAAGGCTCTCGTGATACGCAGTATTTT. This sequence encodes CASSLGGEGSRDTQYF.